The rows below give T cell receptor beta chains drawn from one sample of a study of blood T cell repertoires in COVID-19. TCRdb's copy holds only in-frame clones and misses some; the assay was immunoSEQ multiplex PCR. Of about 240,000 clones listed, approximately 85% are singletons. Sample: peripheral blood. These receptors were obtained from a woman aged 80 or over with COVID-19, enrolled during active disease. The CDR3 runs from the conserved cysteine through the conserved F or W. A D gene is named only where the DNA matches it firmly. Size values are once, few and many counts, or a class for expanded clones, and some rows have none.

cdr3_nt: TGTGCCAGCAGTTACGGAGACAGGGGTGACACTGAAGCTTTCTTT
cdr3_aa: CASSYGDRGDTEAFF
clone_size: .
j_call: TRBJ1-1
d_call: TRBD1
v_call: TRBV6-5

cdr3_nt: TGTGCCAGCTCACCCCCTCCGAACACCGGGGAGCTGTTTTTT
cdr3_aa: CASSPPPNTGELFF
clone_size: .
j_call: TRBJ2-2
d_call: .
v_call: TRBV18

cdr3_nt: TGTGCCAGCAGCGTACTAGCGGGGGGCCAAGAGACCCAGTACTTC
cdr3_aa: CASSVLAGGQETQYF
clone_size: few
j_call: TRBJ2-5
d_call: TRBD2
v_call: TRBV3-1/TRBV3-2

cdr3_nt: TGTGCCAGCAGCCAAGTCCGGGACAGGGGTACCGCTAATGAAAAACTGTTTTTT
cdr3_aa: CASSQVRDRGTANEKLFF
clone_size: .
j_call: TRBJ1-4
d_call: TRBD1
v_call: TRBV4-2

cdr3_nt: TGTGCTAGTGGCCGGGGACAGACCGGCACAGATACGCAGTATTTT
cdr3_aa: CASGRGQTGTDTQYF
clone_size: once
j_call: TRBJ2-3
d_call: TRBD1
v_call: TRBV12-5

cdr3_nt: TGTGCCAGCAGCTTTATGGCGGTTGAGCAGTTCTTC
cdr3_aa: CASSFMAVEQFF
clone_size: once
j_call: TRBJ2-1
d_call: .
v_call: TRBV11-2

cdr3_nt: TGTGCCAGCAGTTACTTTAGCGGGAACCACAATGAGCAGTTCTTC
cdr3_aa: CASSYFSGNHNEQFF
clone_size: few
j_call: TRBJ2-1
d_call: TRBD2
v_call: TRBV28

cdr3_nt: TGTGCCAGCAGTTTGGGAGGGCCCTCTGGAAACACCATATATTTT
cdr3_aa: CASSLGGPSGNTIYF
clone_size: .
j_call: TRBJ1-3
d_call: .
v_call: TRBV28

cdr3_nt: TGTGCCAGCAGCTTAGCCGTGGACAGGGCTTATAGCAATCAGCCCCAGCATTTT
cdr3_aa: CASSLAVDRAYSNQPQHF
clone_size: .
j_call: TRBJ1-5
d_call: TRBD1
v_call: TRBV7-8

cdr3_nt: TGTGCCAGCAGTTACGGGCGGGCCCAAGAGACCCAGTACTTC
cdr3_aa: CASSYGRAQETQYF
clone_size: .
j_call: TRBJ2-5
d_call: .
v_call: TRBV6-2/TRBV6-3

cdr3_nt: TGTGCCAGCTCTCTTAGCGGTGAGACCCAGTACTTC
cdr3_aa: CASSLSGETQYF
clone_size: .
j_call: TRBJ2-5
d_call: .
v_call: TRBV18

cdr3_nt: TGCAGCGTTGAACGCAGGGATGTGAACACTGAAGCTTTCTTT
cdr3_aa: CSVERRDVNTEAFF
clone_size: .
j_call: TRBJ1-1
d_call: .
v_call: TRBV29-1

cdr3_nt: TGCGCCAGCAGCTTTGGGACTCTTACTTACGAGCAGTACTTC
cdr3_aa: CASSFGTLTYEQYF
clone_size: few
j_call: TRBJ2-7
d_call: .
v_call: TRBV5-1

cdr3_nt: TGTGCCAGCAGCCAAGATCGGCCCCGACAGGGGAGCTACAATGAGCAGTTCTTC
cdr3_aa: CASSQDRPRQGSYNEQFF
clone_size: .
j_call: TRBJ2-1
d_call: TRBD1
v_call: TRBV3-1/TRBV3-2

cdr3_nt: TGTGCCAGCTCACCGCGGACAGGGGGTCAAAACGAGCAGTACTTC
cdr3_aa: CASSPRTGGQNEQYF
clone_size: .
j_call: TRBJ2-7
d_call: TRBD1
v_call: TRBV18

cdr3_nt: TGTGCCAGTAGTATTGGACCGGGAGGCAATCAGCCCCAGCATTTT
cdr3_aa: CASSIGPGGNQPQHF
clone_size: .
j_call: TRBJ1-5
d_call: .
v_call: TRBV19

cdr3_nt: TGTGCCAGCAGGGGGACAGGGCACTATGGCTACACCTTC
cdr3_aa: CASRGTGHYGYTF
clone_size: once
j_call: TRBJ1-2
d_call: TRBD1
v_call: TRBV6-5

cdr3_nt: TGTGCCAGCAGCTTTAGGGAGATTTCCTACGAGCAGTACTTC
cdr3_aa: CASSFREISYEQYF
clone_size: once
j_call: TRBJ2-7
d_call: .
v_call: TRBV13

cdr3_nt: TGCGCCAGCAGCCAAGGACAGAGCAATCAGCCCCAGCATTTT
cdr3_aa: CASSQGQSNQPQHF
clone_size: few
j_call: TRBJ1-5
d_call: .
v_call: TRBV4-1

cdr3_nt: TGTGCTAGCAGCTTAGGTACAGGGGAATACAATGAGCAGTTCTTC
cdr3_aa: CASSLGTGEYNEQFF
clone_size: .
j_call: TRBJ2-1
d_call: TRBD1
v_call: TRBV7-7

cdr3_nt: TGCGCCAGCAGCCAAGATGGGCTTTGGGCACCGGGGGGTACTGAAGCTTTCTTT
cdr3_aa: CASSQDGLWAPGGTEAFF
clone_size: once
j_call: TRBJ1-1
d_call: .
v_call: TRBV4-1

cdr3_nt: TGTGCCAGCAGCGCAGGGGGCATGAACACTGAAGCTTTCTTT
cdr3_aa: CASSAGGMNTEAFF
clone_size: .
j_call: TRBJ1-1
d_call: TRBD1
v_call: TRBV2

cdr3_nt: TGTGCCAGCGTCTCCGGGACAGGGGGTAATCAGCCCCAGCATTTT
cdr3_aa: CASVSGTGGNQPQHF
clone_size: .
j_call: TRBJ1-5
d_call: TRBD1
v_call: TRBV6-5